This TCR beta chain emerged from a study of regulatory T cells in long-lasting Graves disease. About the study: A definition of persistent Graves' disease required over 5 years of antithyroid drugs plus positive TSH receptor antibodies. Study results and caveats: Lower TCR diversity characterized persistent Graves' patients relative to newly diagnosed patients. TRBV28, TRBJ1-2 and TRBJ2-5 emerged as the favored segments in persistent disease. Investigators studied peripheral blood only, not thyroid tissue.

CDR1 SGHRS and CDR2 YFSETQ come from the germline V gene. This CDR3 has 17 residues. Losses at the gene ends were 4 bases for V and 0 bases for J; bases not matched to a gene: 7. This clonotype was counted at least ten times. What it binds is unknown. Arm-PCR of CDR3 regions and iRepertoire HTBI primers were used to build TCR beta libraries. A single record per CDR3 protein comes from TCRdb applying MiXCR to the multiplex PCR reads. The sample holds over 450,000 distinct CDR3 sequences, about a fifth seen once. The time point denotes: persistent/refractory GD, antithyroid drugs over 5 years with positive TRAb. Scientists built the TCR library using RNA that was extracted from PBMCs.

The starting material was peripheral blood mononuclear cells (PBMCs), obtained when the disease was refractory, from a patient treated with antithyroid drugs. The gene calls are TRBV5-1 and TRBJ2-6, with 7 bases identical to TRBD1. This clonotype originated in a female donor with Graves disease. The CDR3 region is CASSPPGQSSGANVLTF. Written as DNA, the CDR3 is TGCGCCAGCAGCCCACCGGGACAGTCCTCTGGGGCCAACGTCCTGACTTTC.